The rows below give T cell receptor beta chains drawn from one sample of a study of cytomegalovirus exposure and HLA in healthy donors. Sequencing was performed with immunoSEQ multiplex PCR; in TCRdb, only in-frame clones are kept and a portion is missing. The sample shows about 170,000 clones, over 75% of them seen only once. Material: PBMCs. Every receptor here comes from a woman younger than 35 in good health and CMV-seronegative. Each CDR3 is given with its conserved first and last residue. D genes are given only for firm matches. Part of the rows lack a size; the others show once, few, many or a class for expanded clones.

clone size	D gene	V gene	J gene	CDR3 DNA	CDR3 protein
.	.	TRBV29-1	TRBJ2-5	TGCAGCGTTGAGCTTGGGGGCGCCCCAGAGACCCAGTACTTC	CSVELGGAPETQYF
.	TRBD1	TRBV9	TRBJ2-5	TGTGCCAGCAGCCCATGGGACAGCCAAGAGACCCAGTACTTC	CASSPWDSQETQYF
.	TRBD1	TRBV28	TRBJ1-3	TGTGCCAGCAGCCCCCCCCGACAGGGCTCTCGGAACACCATATATTTT	CASSPPRQGSRNTIYF
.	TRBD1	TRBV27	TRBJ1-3	TGTGCCAGCAGTAGGACAGGGGGCTTCTCTGGAAACACCATATATTTT	CASSRTGGFSGNTIYF
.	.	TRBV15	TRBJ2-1	TGTGCCACCAGCAGAGAAGGGGGGGTTCTTTACAATGAGCAGTTCTTC	CATSREGGVLYNEQFF
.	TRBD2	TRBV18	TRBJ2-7	TGTGCCAGCTCACCAAGTTGGGCGGGCGGGGGAGTCTACGAGCAGTACTTC	CASSPSWAGGGVYEQYF
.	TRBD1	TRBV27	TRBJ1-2	TGTGCCAGCAGTCTAACCGGACAGGGTCCCTATGGCTACACCTTC	CASSLTGQGPYGYTF
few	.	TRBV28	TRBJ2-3	TGTGCCAGCAGTTTTATCGCAGATACGCAGTATTTT	CASSFIADTQYF
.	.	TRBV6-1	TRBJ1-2	TGTGCCAGCAGTGTGGGGGGGGAAGATGGCTACACCTTC	CASSVGGEDGYTF
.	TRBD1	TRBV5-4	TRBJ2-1	TGTGCCAGCAGCCGACAGGGGGCCGATGAGCAGTTCTTC	CASSRQGADEQFF
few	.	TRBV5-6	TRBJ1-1	TGTGCCAGCAGCTTGGGGACGGGAAGCGCTTTCTTT	CASSLGTGSAFF
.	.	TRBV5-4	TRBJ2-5	TGTGCCAGCAGCTTGTGGGGGCGAGAGACCCAGTACTTC	CASSLWGRETQYF
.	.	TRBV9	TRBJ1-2	TGTGCCAGCAGCCCTGAGGGAATAGGCAACTATGGCTACACCTTC	CASSPEGIGNYGYTF
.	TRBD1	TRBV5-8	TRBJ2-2	TGTGCCAGCAGCTGGACCTCGGGGACAGGAGCCACCGGGGAGCTGTTTTTT	CASSWTSGTGATGELFF
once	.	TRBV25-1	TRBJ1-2	TGTGCCAGCAGTGAATCCCCAGGGGCGTCCTATGGCTACACCTTC	CASSESPGASYGYTF
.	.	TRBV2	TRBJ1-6	TGTGCCAGCAGTGACTCTTATAATTCACCCCTCCACTTT	CASSDSYNSPLHF
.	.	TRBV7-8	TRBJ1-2	TGTGCCAGCAGCTTAGGGTCAGGGGTCTATGGCTACACCTTC	CASSLGSGVYGYTF
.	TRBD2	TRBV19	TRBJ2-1	TGTGCCACGTCGGGACTAGCGGGGGGGTGGGTAAGAAATGAGCAGTTCTTC	CATSGLAGGWVRNEQFF
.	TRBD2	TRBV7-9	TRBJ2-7	TGTGCCAGCAGCTTAGCCCCTAGCGGGGGGGCCGACGAGCAGTACTTC	CASSLAPSGGADEQYF
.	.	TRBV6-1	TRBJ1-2	TGTGCCAGCACCACCATTCACAGGGTCCCATATGGCTACACCTTC	CASTTIHRVPYGYTF
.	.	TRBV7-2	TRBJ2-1	TGTGCCAGCAGCTATAGCGGAAACTCCTACAATGAGCAGTTCTTC	CASSYSGNSYNEQFF
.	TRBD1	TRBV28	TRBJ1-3	TGTGCCAGCAGACGGGACAGCGTCTCTGGAAACACCATATATTTT	CASRRDSVSGNTIYF
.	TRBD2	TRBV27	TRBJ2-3	TGTGCCAGCACTAGAGCGGGGGGTGGTACAGATACGCAGTATTTT	CASTRAGGGTDTQYF
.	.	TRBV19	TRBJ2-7	TGTGCCAGTAGTATCGGCGGGCGGCCTTACGAGCAGTACTTC	CASSIGGRPYEQYF
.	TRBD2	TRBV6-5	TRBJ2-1	TGTGCCAGCAGGCAAGCGGGAGAGGCAAATGAGCAGTTCTTC	CASRQAGEANEQFF